The 17 T cell receptor beta chains below were found in one sample sequenced in a study of control samples from healthy donors and cancer patients. Measured with immunoSEQ multiplex PCR; TCRdb has only the in-frame clones, and not every one. The data contain 150,000 or so clones, just under 95% of them singletons. The sample was blood. Receptors were obtained from a man aged 40-50 years in good health.

The CDR3 nucleotides are TGTGCCGGGGGGTCTTCCTACAATGAGCAGTTCTTC. Translated, it gives CAGGSSYNEQFF. The chain joins TRBV30 to TRBJ2-1, with D possibly matching TRBD2 (6 bases). The CDR3 loop spans 12 amino acids. The V gene lost 8 bases and the J gene lost 1 base, with 9 bases spanning the gap. CDR1 and CDR2 (germline): GTSNPN, SVGIG (reference sequence).

The chain employs TRBV7-9 and TRBJ1-1; D not resolved. The CDR3 loop spans 13 amino acids. V lost 1 base, J lost 1 base, and 4 bases lay in between. CDR1 SEHNR and CDR2 FQNEAQ come from the germline V gene (reference sequence). The CDR3 reads CASSLDANTEAFF. CDR3 sequence (DNA): TGTGCCAGCAGCTTAGATGCGAACACTGAAGCTTTCTTT.

V gene TRBV7-9 combines with J gene TRBJ1-1; D is uncertain. The CDR3 consists of 15 residues. V gave up 1 base and J gave up 1 base, with 10 bases separating them. Germline V gene data show CDR1 as SEHNR and CDR2 as FQNEAQ (reference sequence). The CDR3 coding sequence is TGTGCCAGCAGCTTAGGTCCGGGAAGGAACACTGAAGCTTTCTTT. This codes for CASSLGPGRNTEAFF.

The genes are TRBV30 and TRBJ1-5; no clear D. The CDR3 is 13 residues long. V lost 2 bases, J lost 5 bases, and 10 bases lay in between. Germline V gene data show CDR1 as GTSNPN and CDR2 as SVGIG (reference sequence). Here the CDR3 DNA reads TGTGCCTGGAGTTATAGCCGCCATCAGCCCCAGCATTTT. Protein sequence: CAWSYSRHQPQHF. Based on the CDR3 plus reference TRBV30 and TRBJ1-5, the full variable domain is SQTIHQWPATLVQPVGSPLSLECTVEGTSNPNLYWYRQAAGRGLQLLFYSVGIGQISSEVPQNLSASRPQDRQFILSSKKLLLSDSGFYLCAWSYSRHQPQHFGDGTRLSIL.

The rearrangement joins TRBV4-1 to TRBJ1-6; no clear D. The CDR3 length is 14 residues. Germline V gene lookup returns CDR1 MGHRA and CDR2 YSYEKL. The germline V and J ends were trimmed by 4 bases and 7 bases, with 11 bases remaining between them. The CDR3 reads CASSPGQLNSPLHF. The CDR3 nucleotides read TGCGCCAGCAGCCCGGGTCAGTTGAATTCACCCCTCCACTTT.

The chain recombines TRBV5-1 with TRBJ1-6; 9 positions match TRBD1. The germline gives CDR1 SGHRS, CDR2 YFSETQ. V shed 4 bases, J shed 10 bases, and the junction held 9 bases outside the gene matches. The CDR3 extends over 15 amino acids. The DNA for the CDR3 is TGCGCCAGCAGCCCAGGGGGGACAGGGCTGTCACCCCTCCACTTT. It specifies CASSPGGTGLSPLHF.

This sequence joins TRBV6-5 and TRBJ1-5, with no clear D. With 7 bases removed from V and 0 bases from J, the gap between germline ends came to 7 bases. The CDR3 runs to 13 residues. Germline V gene lookup returns CDR1 MNHEY and CDR2 SVGAGI. CDR3 loop: CASKRTSNQPQHF. In DNA form, the CDR3 reads TGTGCCAGCAAACGGACTAGCAATCAGCCCCAGCATTTT.

The gene calls are TRBV12-3 or TRBV12-4 and TRBJ2-7; D gene unclear. The CDR3 has 8 residues. Trimming removed 7 bases from V and 7 bases from J, with 2 bases in between. The CDR3 nucleotides are TGTGCCAGCACTGAGCAGTACTTC. Protein product: CASTEQYF.

This clone appeared a single time. V gene TRBV12-5 combines with J gene TRBJ2-7, with 10 bases identical to TRBD1. This CDR3 has 14 residues. With V trimmed by 6 bases and J by 5 bases, 7 bases remained unmatched. Germline V gives CDR1 LGHNT, CDR2 FRNRAP. This chain's CDR3 is CASGSGQGGHEQYF. CDR3 bases: TGTGCTAGTGGCTCAGGACAGGGGGGCCACGAGCAGTACTTC.

V and J are TRBV3-1 (or the pseudogene TRBV3-2) and TRBJ1-1; D is perhaps TRBD1 (5 bases). The V gene lost 3 bases and the J gene lost 5 bases, with 16 bases spanning the gap. Germline lookup yields CDR1 LGHDT and CDR2 YNNKEL (reference sequence). The CDR3 is 15 residues long. CDR3 sequence: CASSHPALGLTEAFF. The CDR3 bases are TGTGCCAGCAGCCACCCAGCGCTGGGGCTAACTGAAGCTTTCTTT.

The V and J genes are TRBV30 and TRBJ2-2; tentatively, D is TRBD2 (6 bases). The germline CDR1 and CDR2 sequences are GTSNPN and SVGIG (reference sequence). Trimming left V 2 bases short and J 5 bases short, with 12 bases between. The CDR3 covers 14 residues. The CDR3 DNA reads TGTGCCTGGAGTACGGGGGTGGGAACCGGGGAGCTGTTTTTT. It codes for CAWSTGVGTGELFF.

The rearrangement uses TRBV30 and TRBJ1-1, with a possible D match to TRBD1 (5 bases). The germline CDR1 and CDR2 sequences are GTSNPN and SVGIG (reference sequence). Trimming shortened V by 8 bases and J by 10 bases, and 20 bases separated the two germline ends. There are 12 residues in the CDR3. CDR3 amino acids: CALGTARARAFF. Here the CDR3 DNA reads TGTGCCCTTGGGACCGCCCGGGCAAGAGCTTTCTTT. Variable domain in full (rest from reference TRBV30 and TRBJ1-1): SQTIHQWPATLVQPVGSPLSLECTVEGTSNPNLYWYRQAAGRGLQLLFYSVGIGQISSEVPQNLSASRPQDRQFILSSKKLLLSDSGFYLCALGTARARAFFGQGTRLTVV.

The chain combines TRBV19 with TRBJ1-5; the D gene is possibly TRBD1 (5 bases). Trimming removed 5 bases at V and 6 bases at J, with 17 bases between. CDR3 size: 15 residues. Per the germline V gene, CDR1 is LNHDA and CDR2 is SQIVND (reference sequence). CDR3 residues: CASSLPLRVGQPQHF. The CDR3 DNA follows: TGTGCCAGTAGTCTACCCCTCAGGGTTGGTCAGCCCCAGCATTTT.

This chain uses TRBV30 with TRBJ2-7; TRBD2 matches 7 bases. Losses at the gene ends were 1 base for V and 2 bases for J; bases not matched to a gene: 5. The V gene's germline CDR1 is GTSNPN and CDR2 SVGIG (reference sequence). This CDR3 has 14 amino acids. The CDR3 nucleotides are TGTGCCTGGAGTGAGGCTAGCGGAACCTACGAGCAGTACTTC. Amino acid sequence: CAWSEASGTYEQYF.

In the case of this clone: An end of the junction differs from the germline gene, which may be a read error. The chain recombines TRBV30 with TRBJ2-6, with a possible D match to TRBD1 (7 bases). CDR3 length: 18 amino acids. The germline CDR1 and CDR2 sequences are GTSNPN and SVGIG (reference sequence). DNA for the CDR3: TGTGCCCGGAGGGGGAACCGGGACAGCGATTCTGGGGCCAACGTCCTGACTTTC. It yields the protein CARRGNRDSDSGANVLTF.

This chain joins TRBV14 and TRBJ2-3; 8 bases are a match to TRBD2. V trimming: 4 bases; J trimming: 2 bases; junction bases outside the gene matches: 8. This CDR3 is built from 16 residues. Germline CDR1 and CDR2: SGHDN and FVKESK. CDR3 sequence: CASSPRAGATTDTQYF. For the CDR3, the DNA is TGTGCCAGCAGCCCTAGAGCGGGGGCCACCACAGATACGCAGTATTTT. The variable domain in full, with the rest retrieved from reference TRBV14 and TRBJ2-3, is EAGVTQFPSHSVIEKGQTVTLRCDPISGHDNLYWYRRVMGKEIKFLLHFVKESKQDESGMPNNRFLAERTGGTYSTLKVQPAELEDSGVYFCASSPRAGATTDTQYFGPGTRLTVL.

This sequence joins TRBV27 and TRBJ2-1, with 16 bases identical to TRBD2. The CDR3 runs 18 residues. Germline V CDR1 and CDR2: MNHEY, SMNVEV (reference sequence). The ends lost 2 bases at V and 4 bases at J; junction bases unmatched: 5. This CDR3 is CASSLRGLAGGTYNEQFF. The CDR3 DNA follows: TGTGCCAGCAGTTTACGGGGACTAGCGGGGGGGACGTACAATGAGCAGTTCTTC.